These T cell receptor beta chains were read from a single sample in a study of T cell repertoires in cytomegalovirus infection. MiXCR was run by TCRdb on the reads, yielding one entry per CDR3 protein. Of approximately 190,000 distinct CDR3 sequences listed, approximately 9.6% are singletons. The sample comprised PBMCs. The receptor source for this set is a human donor in good health (CMV status not recorded). Some clones in this sample may be carry-over from other donors' samples. Both conserved end residues are part of each CDR3. A D gene is named only where the DNA matches it firmly. Clone size is given for some rows only: seen once, a few or many times, or a class if the clone is expanded.

J: TRBJ2-2; size: many; V: TRBV7-8; D: -; DNA: TGTGCCAGCAGCTTAGCAGGCTACAACACCGGGGAGCTGTTTTTT; CDR3: CASSLAGYNTGELFF
J: TRBJ2-2; size: many; V: TRBV7-8; D: -; DNA: TGTGCCAGCAGCTTAGCCACATCCACTAGAGGGAAGAAGGCTAACACCGGGGAGCTGTTTTTT; CDR3: CASSLATSTRGKKANTGELFF
J: TRBJ2-7; size: -; V: TRBV25-1; D: -; DNA: TGTGCCAGCAGAGGGGACATCGGCGAGCAGTACTTC; CDR3: CASRGDIGEQYF
J: TRBJ1-5; size: -; V: TRBV20-1; D: -; DNA: TGCAGTGCTGCCCCTCTGGGGGCCGGGGTCAATCAGCCCCAGCATTTT; CDR3: CSAAPLGAGVNQPQHF
J: TRBJ1-1; size: few; V: TRBV5-3; D: -; DNA: TGTGCCAGCAGCTTGGACGGATGGATTGAAGCTTTCTTT; CDR3: CASSLDGWIEAFF
J: TRBJ1-2; size: few; V: TRBV20-1; D: -; DNA: TGCAGTGCTAGTTGGGGACTCTCTTTCTTC; CDR3: CSASWGLSFF
J: TRBJ1-5; size: many; V: TRBV6-2/TRBV6-3; D: -; DNA: TGTGCCAGCAGATCGGGACCCAATCAGCCCCAGCATTTT; CDR3: CASRSGPNQPQHF
J: TRBJ2-1; size: many; V: TRBV11-2; D: -; DNA: TGTGCCAGCAGCTTAGGGACGTCGTCGGTCAATGAGCAGTTCTTC; CDR3: CASSLGTSSVNEQFF
J: TRBJ1-5; size: many; V: TRBV12-3/TRBV12-4; D: -; DNA: TGTGCCAGCAGCCTAACAGGAGACAATCAGCCCCAGCATTTT; CDR3: CASSLTGDNQPQHF
J: TRBJ2-7; size: many; V: TRBV7-2; D: -; DNA: TGTGCCAGCAGCTTATTACAGGAGCCCTCCTACGAGCAGTACTTC; CDR3: CASSLLQEPSYEQYF
J: TRBJ2-2; size: many; V: TRBV19; D: -; DNA: TGTGCCACCCACCGGACACGGAACACCGGGGAGCTGTTTTTT; CDR3: CATHRTRNTGELFF
J: TRBJ1-2; size: many; V: TRBV19; D: -; DNA: TGTGCCAGTAGTATCGGGGCAGGCTCCAAACTTCTTAACTATGGCTACACCTTC; CDR3: CASSIGAGSKLLNYGYTF
J: TRBJ2-7; size: many; V: TRBV5-4; D: -; DNA: TGTGCCAGCAGCCCCTCTGGGGGATACCTCGAGCAGTACTTC; CDR3: CASSPSGGYLEQYF
J: TRBJ2-5; size: many; V: TRBV11-2; D: TRBD2; DNA: TGTGCCAGCAGTCTAGCGGGGGAAGGGACCCAGTACTTC; CDR3: CASSLAGEGTQYF
J: TRBJ2-2; size: many; V: TRBV7-2; D: TRBD2; DNA: TGTGCCAGCAGCTTAGGGCTAGCGGGGGGGCCGCGGACCGGGGAGCTGTTTTTT; CDR3: CASSLGLAGGPRTGELFF
J: TRBJ1-2; size: many; V: TRBV10-3; D: TRBD1; DNA: TGTGCCATCAGTGTAGACCCGTCGGGACAGAGTTATGGCTACACCTTC; CDR3: CAISVDPSGQSYGYTF
J: TRBJ2-1; size: many; V: TRBV20-1; D: TRBD1; DNA: TGCAGTGCCTTCGGACAGGGGACCTACAATGAGCAGTTCTTC; CDR3: CSAFGQGTYNEQFF
J: TRBJ1-2; size: few; V: TRBV4-3; D: -; DNA: TGCGCCAGCAGCCAAGAGTATCGTCTGGGACCAGTCTATGGCTACACCTTC; CDR3: CASSQEYRLGPVYGYTF
J: TRBJ1-5; size: few; V: TRBV30; D: TRBD1; DNA: TGTGCCTGGAGTGTTGGTCAGGGGGTGAATCAGCCCCAGCATTTT; CDR3: CAWSVGQGVNQPQHF
J: TRBJ2-5; size: many; V: TRBV7-2; D: TRBD2; DNA: TGTGCCAGCAGCAAAAGCGGGGGGGAGGTAGAGACCCAGTACTTC; CDR3: CASSKSGGEVETQYF
J: TRBJ2-5; size: few; V: TRBV29-1; D: TRBD2; DNA: TGCAGCGTTGATGGACTAGCGCCCCACGGCGAGACCCAGTACTTC; CDR3: CSVDGLAPHGETQYF
J: TRBJ2-7; size: few; V: TRBV6-5; D: -; DNA: TGTGCCAGCAGTCACCCCCGAGAGGGAGCCTACGAGCAGTACTTC; CDR3: CASSHPREGAYEQYF
J: TRBJ2-1; size: many; V: TRBV7-2; D: TRBD2; DNA: TGTGCCAGCAGCTTAGCCCGGACTAGCGGGAGGTTGCACAATGAGCAGTTCTTC; CDR3: CASSLARTSGRLHNEQFF
J: TRBJ1-5; size: many; V: TRBV5-6; D: -; DNA: TGTGCCAGCAGCTTGGACGGTACCTCTAATCAGCCCCAGCATTTT; CDR3: CASSLDGTSNQPQHF
J: TRBJ2-1; size: many; V: TRBV7-3; D: TRBD2; DNA: TGTGCCAGCAGCTTAAGTGGCGGGAGTAATGGTTATGAGCAGTTCTTC; CDR3: CASSLSGGSNGYEQFF
J: TRBJ2-1; size: few; V: TRBV7-9; D: -; DNA: TGTGCCAGCAGGGTCGTTGTAACCTACAATGAGCAGTTCTTC; CDR3: CASRVVVTYNEQFF
J: TRBJ1-1; size: -; V: TRBV7-9; D: -; DNA: TGTGCCAGCAGTTGGGGGGCGGAGACTGAAGCTTTCTTT; CDR3: CASSWGAETEAFF
J: TRBJ2-1; size: many; V: TRBV28; D: TRBD1; DNA: TGTGCCAGCAGCCACAGACAGGGGGCTGACAATGAGCAGTTCTTC; CDR3: CASSHRQGADNEQFF
J: TRBJ1-2; size: -; V: TRBV19; D: -; DNA: TGTGCCAGTAAGAAGGGGGACACAATCCATTTC; CDR3: CASKKGDTIHF
J: TRBJ1-1; size: -; V: TRBV7-3; D: -; DNA: TGTGCCAGCGCTTGGCAGCCGAACACTGAAGCTTTCTTT; CDR3: CASAWQPNTEAFF
J: TRBJ1-2; size: few; V: TRBV10-3; D: -; DNA: TGTGCCATCAGTGGACAGGTGAACTATGGCTACACCTTC; CDR3: CAISGQVNYGYTF
J: TRBJ1-3; size: many; V: TRBV2; D: -; DNA: TGTGCCAGCAATGGGGGCCCCTCTGGAAACACCATATATTTT; CDR3: CASNGGPSGNTIYF
J: TRBJ1-1; size: many; V: TRBV9; D: -; DNA: TGTGCCAGCAGCGGACCTCAGGGTATCGGAGCTTTCTTT; CDR3: CASSGPQGIGAFF
J: TRBJ2-4; size: many; V: TRBV7-2; D: -; DNA: TGTGCCAGCAGCTTACAGTCGTCCAGCTTCAAAAACATTCAGTACTTC; CDR3: CASSLQSSSFKNIQYF
J: TRBJ2-5; size: many; V: TRBV29-1; D: TRBD1; DNA: TGCAGCGTTGGACAGGGGGCCGAGGAGACCCAGTACTTC; CDR3: CSVGQGAEETQYF
J: TRBJ2-7; size: many; V: TRBV7-2; D: -; DNA: TGTGCCAGCAGCTTAGAACTGGGGGAGTGGGTCGAGCAGTACTTC; CDR3: CASSLELGEWVEQYF
J: TRBJ1-4; size: -; V: TRBV28; D: -; DNA: TGTGCCAGCCAAGAAGGAACAGGCAAGAATGAAAAACTGTTTTTT; CDR3: CASQEGTGKNEKLFF
J: TRBJ2-7; size: -; V: TRBV27; D: TRBD2; DNA: TGTGCCAGCACTACTAGCGGAAGCTCCTACGAGCAGTACTTC; CDR3: CASTTSGSSYEQYF
J: TRBJ2-5; size: many; V: TRBV20-1; D: TRBD2; DNA: TGCAGTGCGCCTTCTAGCGGGCAGTACCAAGAGACCCAGTACTTC; CDR3: CSAPSSGQYQETQYF
J: TRBJ2-1; size: few; V: TRBV5-4; D: TRBD2; DNA: TGTGCCAGCAGCTTCGGCGGGGGGTTCGGGACTAGCGGGAGAGAGTCCTACAATGAGCAGTTCTTC; CDR3: CASSFGGGFGTSGRESYNEQFF
J: TRBJ2-1; size: -; V: TRBV20-1; D: TRBD2; DNA: TGCAGTGCTAGCTCCCGGGAGGGCCTGTCCTACAATGAGCAGTTCTTC; CDR3: CSASSREGLSYNEQFF
J: TRBJ1-2; size: many; V: TRBV6-1; D: -; DNA: TGTGCCAGCAGTGAAGTTGGTATTCCCAACTATGGCTACACCTTC; CDR3: CASSEVGIPNYGYTF